This T cell receptor beta chain was documented in a study of blood T cell repertoires in COVID-19 (dated by TCRdb to 2020 to 2021). Study-level background: The collaborator samples originated in the United States, Italy and Spain and spanned the acute and convalescent phases of COVID-19. Subjects who had been exposed to COVID-19, were actively infected with it, or had recovered from it provided the deeply sampled blood TCRbeta repertoires that made up the dataset. The repertoires were released in a freely available public database meant as a resource for research on the immune response to SARS-CoV-2. Where available, HLA class I and class II types were taken from metadata supplied by the sample provider and were not determined by assay-based typing. Samples were obtained from the ongoing ImmuneRACE study (first 160 participants) and from some 1,300 subjects provided by 6 global collaborators. The sample metadata nearly always contained a de-identified subject ID, COVID-19 status, age in years and sex. The prospective study material was composed of cDNA or gDNA derived from T cells, B-cell-depleted T cells, or PBMCs.

Summary of the overall study and its limitations: The quantity of clinical and demographic metadata differed by source and by participant and was supplied without curation.

This clone appeared once. The target of this receptor is not known. No clone much larger than this one lies a single base away; base qualities are absent. V loses 0 bases, J loses 3 bases, and the germline ends lie 7 bases apart. From cysteine to phenylalanine, the CDR3 is 14 amino acids long. Only the CDR3 region is kept as DNA, spanning 42 bases read in frame from base 1. The germline V gene (reference sequence) sets CDR1 to SGHNT and CDR2 to YYREEE. TCRbeta CDR3 regions were amplified from genomic DNA by means of the immunoSEQ Assay, a bias-controlled multiplex PCR. In the source study's methods: Within the assay, amplification of reference gene primers was used to estimate how many nucleated cells each sample contained. To quantify the absolute abundance of each unique TCRbeta CDR3 rearrangement, sequence reads were collapsed and filtered. For each sample, productive Simpson clonality was calculated by taking the square root of Simpson's diversity index across productive rearrangements. Imported from immuneACCESS, the table was reduced by TCRdb to in-frame sequences with V and J called. These copies leave out some clones; in studies compared against another copy, an unresolved V gene accounts for under half, and the cause of the remainder is not known. Clone size and the V and J calls come from that table; the DNA yielded D and trimming. A total of about 59,000 clones appear in this sample, around 80% of them only once. Around 13% of the sample belongs to the ten largest clones.

The collaborating institutions used their own protocols to collect whole blood in K2EDTA tubes. Collaborator samples were shipped for TCRbeta analysis as frozen whole blood, isolated PBMCs, or DNA extracted from either sample type. This TCR came from a man older than 75 with acute or convalescent COVID-19. Sequencing was done on a sample of peripheral blood. The chain was built from TRBV5-4 and TRBJ2-1, with a tentative D gene TRBD1 over 5 matching bases. The nucleotides are TGTGCCAGCAGCTTGGGACAGATCTACAATGAGCAGTTCTTC. Protein translation: CASSLGQIYNEQFF. The full variable domain, completed from the reference TRBV5-4 and TRBJ2-1 proteins outside the CDR3, reads ETGVTQSPTHLIKTRGQQVTLRCSSQSGHNTVSWYQQALGQGPQFIFQYYREEENGRGNFPPRFSGLQFPNYSSELNVNALELDDSALYLCASSLGQIYNEQFFGPGTRLTVL.